This TCR beta chain is drawn from a study of shared clonotypes between healthy human individuals. Data came from immunoSEQ multiplex PCR; TCRdb stores just in-frame clones and leaves some out. The sample consists of about 2.4 million clones, over 85% of them appearing once. V lost 5 bases to trimming and J lost 7 bases, with 15 bases between them. Germline loops: CDR1 MDHEN, CDR2 SYDVKM. This CDR3 comprises 14 residues. Sequencing was carried out using naive CD4+ T cells from PBMCs. The subset: CD45RA+ positively selected. This clonotype was sampled from a man in his late teens or twenties in good health. Some clones in this sample may be carry-over from other donors' samples. The chain recombines TRBV28 with TRBJ1-5; D is uncertain. DNA of the CDR3: TGTGCCAGCAGTCACACCAACACTAGGCAGCCCCAGCATTTT. It yields the protein CASSHTNTRQPQHF. The full variable domain, completed using reference TRBV28 and TRBJ1-5, is DVKVTQSSRYLVKRTGEKVFLECVQDMDHENMFWYRQDPGLGLRLIYFSYDVKMKEKGDIPEGYSVSREKKERFSLILESASTNQTSMYLCASSHTNTRQPQHFGDGTRLSIL.